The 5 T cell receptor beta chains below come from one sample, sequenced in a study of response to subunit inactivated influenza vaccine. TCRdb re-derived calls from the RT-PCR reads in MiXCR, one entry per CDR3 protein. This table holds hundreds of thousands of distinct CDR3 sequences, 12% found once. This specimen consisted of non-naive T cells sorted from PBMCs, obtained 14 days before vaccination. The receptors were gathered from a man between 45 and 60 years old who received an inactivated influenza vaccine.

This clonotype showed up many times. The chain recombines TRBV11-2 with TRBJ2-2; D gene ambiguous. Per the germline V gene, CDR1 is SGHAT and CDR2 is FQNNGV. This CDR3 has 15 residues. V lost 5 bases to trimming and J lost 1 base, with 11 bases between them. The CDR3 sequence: CASSRLRGNTGELFF. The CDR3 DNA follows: TGTGCCAGCAGCCGACTTCGAGGGAACACCGGGGAGCTGTTTTTT.

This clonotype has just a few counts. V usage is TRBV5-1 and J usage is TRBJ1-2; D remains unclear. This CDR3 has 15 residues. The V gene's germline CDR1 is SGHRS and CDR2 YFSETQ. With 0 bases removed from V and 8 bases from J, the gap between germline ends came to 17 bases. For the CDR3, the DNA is TGCGCCAGCAGCTTGGTTGACGGGCCCTTGGAGGGCTACACCTTC. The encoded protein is CASSLVDGPLEGYTF.

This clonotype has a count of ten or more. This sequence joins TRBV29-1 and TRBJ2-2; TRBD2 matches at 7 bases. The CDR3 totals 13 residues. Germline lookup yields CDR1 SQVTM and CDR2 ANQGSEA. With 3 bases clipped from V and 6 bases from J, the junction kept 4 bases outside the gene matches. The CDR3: CSVDRGGAGELFF. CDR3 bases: TGCAGCGTTGACCGGGGAGGGGCCGGGGAGCTGTTTTTT.

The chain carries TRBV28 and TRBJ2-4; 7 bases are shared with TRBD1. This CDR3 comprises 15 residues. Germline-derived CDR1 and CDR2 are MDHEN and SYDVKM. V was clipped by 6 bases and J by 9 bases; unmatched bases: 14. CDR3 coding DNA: TGTGCCAGCAGCTCATTCCGGGACAGTGTGGTCATTCAGTACTTC. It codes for CASSSFRDSVVIQYF.

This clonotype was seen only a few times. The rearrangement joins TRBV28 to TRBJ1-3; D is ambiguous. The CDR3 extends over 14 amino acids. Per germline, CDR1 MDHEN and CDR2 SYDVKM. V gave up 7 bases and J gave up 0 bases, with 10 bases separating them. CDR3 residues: CASTLRSSGNTIYF. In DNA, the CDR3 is TGTGCCAGCACCCTCAGAAGCTCTGGAAACACCATATATTTT.